The clone carrying this T cell receptor beta chain was counted at least ten times. Tregs were sorted as CD4+CD25+CD127-/low cells. Full-length variable regions came from constant-region reverse primers plus semi-nested Nested Universal Primer A PCR. MiXCR, run by TCRdb on the 5' RACE reads, gives a single entry per CDR3 protein. This sample has fewer than 50,000 distinct CDR3 sequences, with 22% found just once. This CDR3 has 15 amino acids. V was cut by 4 bases and J by 8 bases, with 19 bases left in between. CDR1 is MNHNS, CDR2 SASEGT, per germline. This chain links TRBV6-1 with TRBJ2-3; the D gene is possibly TRBD2 (6 bases). The TCR comes from a female donor with breast cancer. Specimen: Tregs sorted from a lymph node. The CDR3 region is CASSGRGRWSVTQYF. Written as DNA, the CDR3 is TGTGCCAGCAGTGGTCGGGGGAGGTGGTCAGTTACGCAGTATTTT.